The present TCR beta chain was sequenced within a study of beta chain features in type 1 diabetes. Each population that was sorted was more than 98% pure. Reverse transcription of all isolated RNA meant that expressed TCRB transcripts were sequenced. The table came from immunoSEQ multiplex PCR; TCRdb's copy has only in-frame clones and leaves some out. The sample consists of 120,000 or so clones, 17% of them appearing once. Broader study findings: Equally in patients and controls, PCR might preferentially amplify shorter templates. TCRB CDR3s were moderately but significantly shorter in Type 1 diabetes patients in all four CD4+ subsets.

The ends lost 5 bases at V and 6 bases at J; junction bases unmatched: 7. The CDR3 extends over 15 amino acids. CDR1 and CDR2 (germline): LNHNV, YYDKDF (reference sequence). This clone was recorded at least ten times. Its target is unknown. This receptor was obtained from a man younger than 35 with type 1 diabetes. The chain combines TRBV15 with TRBJ2-7; 13 bases map to TRBD2. Input material: central memory CD4+ T cells from blood. The CDR3 here is CATSLRLAGGSEQYF. For the CDR3, the DNA is TGTGCCACCAGCCTTCGACTAGCGGGAGGCAGCGAGCAGTACTTC. The full variable domain, rest sourced from reference TRBV15 and TRBJ2-7, is DAMVIQNPRYQVTQFGKPVTLSCSQTLNHNVMYWYQQKSSQAPKLLFHYYDKDFNNEADTPDNFQSRRPNTSFCFLDIRSPGLGDTAMYLCATSLRLAGGSEQYFGPGTRLTVT.